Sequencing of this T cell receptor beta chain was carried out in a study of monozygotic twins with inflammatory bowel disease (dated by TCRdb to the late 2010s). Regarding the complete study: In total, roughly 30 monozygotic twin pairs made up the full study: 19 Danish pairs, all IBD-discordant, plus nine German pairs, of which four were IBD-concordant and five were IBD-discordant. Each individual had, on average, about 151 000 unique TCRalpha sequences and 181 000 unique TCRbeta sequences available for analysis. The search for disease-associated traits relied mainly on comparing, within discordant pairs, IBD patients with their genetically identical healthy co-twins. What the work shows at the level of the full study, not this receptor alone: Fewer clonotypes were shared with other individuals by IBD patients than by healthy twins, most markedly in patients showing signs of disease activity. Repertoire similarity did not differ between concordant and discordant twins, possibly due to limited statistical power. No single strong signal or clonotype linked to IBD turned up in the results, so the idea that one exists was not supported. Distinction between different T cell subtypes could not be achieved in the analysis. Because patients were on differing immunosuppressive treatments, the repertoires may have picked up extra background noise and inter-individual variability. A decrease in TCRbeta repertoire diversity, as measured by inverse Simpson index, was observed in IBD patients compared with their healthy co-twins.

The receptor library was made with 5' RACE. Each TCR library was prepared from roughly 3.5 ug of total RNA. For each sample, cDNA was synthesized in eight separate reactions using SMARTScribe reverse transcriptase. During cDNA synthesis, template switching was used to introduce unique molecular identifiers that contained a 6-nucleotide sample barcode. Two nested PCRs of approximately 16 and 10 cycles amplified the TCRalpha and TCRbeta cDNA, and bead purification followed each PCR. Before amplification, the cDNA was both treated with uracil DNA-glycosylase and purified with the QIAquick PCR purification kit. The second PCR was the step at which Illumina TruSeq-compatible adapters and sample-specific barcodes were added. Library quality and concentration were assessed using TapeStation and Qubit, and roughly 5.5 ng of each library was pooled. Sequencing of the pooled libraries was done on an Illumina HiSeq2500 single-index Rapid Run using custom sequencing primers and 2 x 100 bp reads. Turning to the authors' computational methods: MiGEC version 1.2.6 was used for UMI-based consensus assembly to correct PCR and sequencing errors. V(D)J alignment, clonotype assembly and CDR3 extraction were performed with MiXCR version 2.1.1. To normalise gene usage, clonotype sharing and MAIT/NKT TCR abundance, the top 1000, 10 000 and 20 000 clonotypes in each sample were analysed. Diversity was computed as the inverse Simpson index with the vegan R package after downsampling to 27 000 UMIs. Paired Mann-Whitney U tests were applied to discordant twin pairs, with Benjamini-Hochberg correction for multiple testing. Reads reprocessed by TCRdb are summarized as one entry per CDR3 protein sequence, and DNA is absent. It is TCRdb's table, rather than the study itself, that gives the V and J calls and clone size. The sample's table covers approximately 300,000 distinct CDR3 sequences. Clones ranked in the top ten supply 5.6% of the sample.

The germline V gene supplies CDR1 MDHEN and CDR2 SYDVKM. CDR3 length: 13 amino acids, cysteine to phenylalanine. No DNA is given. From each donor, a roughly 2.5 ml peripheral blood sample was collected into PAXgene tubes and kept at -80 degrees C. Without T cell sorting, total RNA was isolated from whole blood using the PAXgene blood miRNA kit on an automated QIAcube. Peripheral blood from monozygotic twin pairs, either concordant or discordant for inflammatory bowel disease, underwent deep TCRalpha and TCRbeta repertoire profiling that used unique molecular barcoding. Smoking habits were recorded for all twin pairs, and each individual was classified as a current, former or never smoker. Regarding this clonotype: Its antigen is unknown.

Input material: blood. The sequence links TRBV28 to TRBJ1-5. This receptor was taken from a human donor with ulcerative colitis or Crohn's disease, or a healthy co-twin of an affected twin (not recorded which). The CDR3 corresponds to CASSSPSNQPQHF.